The 5 T cell receptor beta chains reported below all come from one sample, sequenced in a study of cytomegalovirus exposure and HLA in healthy donors. Sequencing used immunoSEQ multiplex PCR; TCRdb keeps in-frame clones, though not all of them. The sample yields 230,000 or so clones, about 91% seen once. The specimen sequenced was PBMCs. The receptors come from a young woman in good health and CMV-seronegative.

The chain has TRBV10-3 and TRBJ2-1; 11 bases line up with TRBD2. J was trimmed by 9 bases and V by 3 bases; bases with no gene match: 4. Germline CDR1 ENHRY, CDR2 SYGVKD. The CDR3 sequence is 14 residues long. CDR3 sequence: CAISELAGEGEQFF. The CDR3 nucleotides are TGTGCCATCAGTGAACTAGCGGGAGAAGGTGAGCAGTTCTTC.

The chain has TRBV7-8 and TRBJ2-3, with 10 nucleotides matching TRBD1. The CDR3 length is 16 residues. The trim removed 5 bases at V and 3 bases at J, leaving 8 bases unmatched. From germline, CDR1 is SGHVS and CDR2 FQNEAQ. CDR3 protein: CASSPHRDRGTDTQYF. In DNA form, the CDR3 reads TGTGCCAGCAGCCCGCACCGGGACAGGGGTACAGATACGCAGTATTTT.

The V and J genes are TRBV27 and TRBJ2-7; 8 bases line up with TRBD2. J gave up 4 bases and V 4 bases, and 12 bases lay outside the gene matches. Germline CDR1 is MNHEY and CDR2 is SMNVEV (reference sequence). This CDR3 comprises 16 residues. CDR3: CASSSSGLAPGYEQYF. In nucleotides, the CDR3 is TGTGCCAGCAGTTCCTCAGGACTAGCCCCAGGTTACGAGCAGTACTTC.

V and J are TRBV29-1 and TRBJ2-7; TRBD2 might be the D (6 bases). The CDR3 extends over 12 amino acids. V gave up 5 bases and J gave up 7 bases, with 15 bases separating them. Germline V gene sequence: CDR1 SQVTM, CDR2 ANQGSEA. CDR3 region: CSVSDKAGEQYF. The CDR3 DNA is TGCAGCGTTTCCGACAAGGCGGGGGAGCAGTACTTC.

V and J are TRBV28 and TRBJ2-7; D remains unclear. The V gene lost 8 bases and the J gene lost 4 bases, with 12 bases spanning the gap. In germline, CDR1 is MDHEN, CDR2 SYDVKM. The CDR3 covers 12 residues. The CDR3 coding sequence is TGTGCCAGCGCACAACCCTGGTACGAGCAGTACTTC. Its protein product is CASAQPWYEQYF.